This TCR beta chain was obtained from a study of blood T cell repertoires in COVID-19. Across the whole study: Samples of COVID-19 (acute and convalescent) were obtained from the United States, Italy and Spain. Sample material is recorded as cDNA or gDNA derived from T cells, B-cell-depleted T cells, or PBMCs.

Original processing methods: Amplification from reference gene primers served as the basis for estimated nucleated cell counts. Profiling relied on immunoSEQ multiplex PCR, and the TCRdb table lists in-frame clones only, not all of them. The V and J calls and clone size were taken over from that table, and D and trimming were inferred from the DNA. The data hold fewer than 130,000 clones, with roughly nine tenths observed a single time. The V and J ends lost 5 bases and 5 bases, in that order; junction bases with no gene match: 4. The CDR3 is 14 amino acids. The germline V gene has CDR1 MNHEY and CDR2 SMNVEV (reference sequence). This clone was counted a few times.

Sequenced sample: peripheral blood. The TCR sequence derives from a woman older than 75 with acute or convalescent COVID-19. V usage is TRBV27 and J usage is TRBJ1-4; 8 nucleotides align to TRBD1. The CDR3 spells CASSPGTGNEKLFF. In DNA, the CDR3 is TGTGCCAGCAGTCCAGGGACAGGCAATGAAAAACTGTTTTTT.